Below, 3 T cell receptor beta chains from the same sample are listed, as sequenced in a study of PD-L1 blockade in urothelial cancer. As to time point: pretreatment peripheral blood. The method was immunoSEQ multiplex PCR; TCRdb's version includes in-frame clones alone and lacks a portion of them. This table has approximately 50,000 clones, around 84% appearing once. The sample here was PBMCs, taken around atezolizumab (anti-PD-L1) treatment. The receptors here all came from a man aged 65 to 85 with urothelial cancer.

The rearrangement links TRBV7-8 to TRBJ2-1; a possible D gene is TRBD2 (6 bases). Germline V gene lookup returns CDR1 SGHVS and CDR2 FQNEAQ. Trimming stripped 5 bases from V and 2 bases from J, with 13 bases between. CDR3 length equals 15 residues. In DNA, the CDR3 is TGTGCCAGCAGCCTCGGGAGAACACCCTACAATGAGCAGTTCTTC. Its translation: CASSLGRTPYNEQFF.

The chain uses TRBV2 and TRBJ1-5; 10 bases match TRBD1. V dropped 6 bases and J dropped 7; count of bases not matched to a gene: 9. In germline, CDR1 is SNHLY, CDR2 FYNNEI. The CDR3 loop spans 15 amino acids. The CDR3 DNA follows: TGTGCCAGCAGCGGACAGGGGGAACGATCACAGCCCCAGCATTTT. Residues: CASSGQGERSQPQHF.

V is TRBV7-9 and J is TRBJ2-3; D may be TRBD1 (5 bases). Germline CDR1 is SEHNR and CDR2 is FQNEAQ (reference sequence). V lost 4 bases and J 6 bases, leaving 11 bases between the germline ends. The CDR3 is made up of 13 amino acids. DNA for the CDR3: TGTGCCAGCAGCTATCAGGGTTTTGATACGCAGTATTTT. Protein sequence: CASSYQGFDTQYF.